This T cell receptor beta chain comes out of a study of graft-versus-host responses after intestinal transplantation (dated by TCRdb to the early 2020s). About the study as a whole: Recipients received multivisceral, liver-intestinal, or isolated intestinal transplants. To identify alloreactive clones, pre-transplant mixed lymphocyte reaction products were sequenced and compared with unstimulated pre-transplant donor and recipient T cells. Rather than going through the commercial service, samples from a few later patients were sequenced in-house on an Illumina MiSeq and processed with MiXCR. After intestinal transplantation, graft-versus-host and host-versus-graft alloreactive T cell clones in the graft, circulation and bone marrow were tracked using bulk TCR-beta CDR3 sequencing. The cohort enrolled 20 to 30 intestinal transplant recipients, one of whom was a retransplant, and a few patients without pretransplant specimens were excluded. Every recipient was given anti-thymocyte globulin induction, then maintenance tacrolimus and steroids for approximately 3 years. A peak of at least 4% donor T cells among recipient peripheral blood mononuclear cells was the definition used for donor T cell macrochimerism. Study-wide findings and limitations: The relatively low number and heterogeneity of intestinal transplant patients limited the conclusions. In patients with donor T cell macrochimerism, the allografts had high GvH to HvG T cell clonal ratios. GvH clones were detected in recipient bone marrow, and some appeared earlier in ileal mucosa or blood, consistent with an intestinal mucosal origin. Early after transplant, peak levels of circulating GvH clones were found to be associated with declines in HvG clones.

The library was obtained by the immunoSEQ multiplex PCR assay. In most patients, genomic DNA was isolated using the Qiagen DNeasy Blood and Tissue Kit and sent frozen to Adaptive Biotechnologies for TCR sequencing. For most patients, high-throughput TCR-beta CDR3 sequencing of genomic DNA was performed by Adaptive Biotechnologies. The paper's processing steps were these. Adaptive's ImmunoSEQ software supplied the TCR sequencing data for more than 15 patients, while MiXCR and VDJtools were used to process three other patients. To correct CD4 versus CD8 sorting errors, any sequence found in both subsets at a frequency ratio below 5:1 was removed. CDR3 nucleotide sequences shared by donor and recipient were removed because the origin of these sequences could not be assigned. At least 2-fold expansion over unstimulated cells and a minimum CFSE-low frequency of 0.002% (template counts) or 0.001% (read counts) were required for clones to be classified as alloreactive. A clone was considered mappable if detected in the sequenced pre-transplant spleen, lymph node, or MLR CFSE-low populations of the donor or recipient. Cumulative frequency of alloreactive clones was calculated as a percentage of all sequences weighted by copy number. TCRdb took over this immuneACCESS table, retaining in-frame rearrangements with V and J assigned. Such tables are incomplete; in checked studies, under half of the missing clones stem from an unresolved V gene, and the remainder is unexplained. That table furnishes V, J and clone size, whereas the DNA furnished D and trimming. The sample yields about 90,000 clones; 85% to 95% were counted once. Of the sample, around 1.1% falls within the top ten clones.

V is shortened by 3 bases, J by 10 bases, and the region joining them spans 27 bases. From a lookup of the germline V gene (reference sequence), CDR1 and CDR2 are LNHDA and SQIVND. The CDR3, cysteine through phenylalanine, is 17 amino acids long. Only the CDR3 portion is preserved as DNA: 51 bases, with reading frame beginning at the first base. What this sample's time point label stands for: cells obtained before transplantation from donor or recipient. CD3+CD4+ and CD3+CD8+ populations were FACS-sorted from unstimulated pre-transplant donor and recipient cells taken from spleen or lymph nodes. Turning to this clone: Its antigen target is currently unknown. Base qualities are not provided; no much larger clone lies one nucleotide away.

The source was unstimulated CD8+ T cells sorted from spleen or lymph node cells, collected before transplant. The V gene is TRBV19 and the J gene is TRBJ1-1; the D gene remains uncertain. This clonotype was sampled from a human donor who was the organ donor for an intestinal transplant. The CDR3 protein is CASSISFMEDYSYGAFF. The bases are TGTGCCAGTAGTATTTCTTTCATGGAGGATTACTCGTACGGAGCTTTCTTT.